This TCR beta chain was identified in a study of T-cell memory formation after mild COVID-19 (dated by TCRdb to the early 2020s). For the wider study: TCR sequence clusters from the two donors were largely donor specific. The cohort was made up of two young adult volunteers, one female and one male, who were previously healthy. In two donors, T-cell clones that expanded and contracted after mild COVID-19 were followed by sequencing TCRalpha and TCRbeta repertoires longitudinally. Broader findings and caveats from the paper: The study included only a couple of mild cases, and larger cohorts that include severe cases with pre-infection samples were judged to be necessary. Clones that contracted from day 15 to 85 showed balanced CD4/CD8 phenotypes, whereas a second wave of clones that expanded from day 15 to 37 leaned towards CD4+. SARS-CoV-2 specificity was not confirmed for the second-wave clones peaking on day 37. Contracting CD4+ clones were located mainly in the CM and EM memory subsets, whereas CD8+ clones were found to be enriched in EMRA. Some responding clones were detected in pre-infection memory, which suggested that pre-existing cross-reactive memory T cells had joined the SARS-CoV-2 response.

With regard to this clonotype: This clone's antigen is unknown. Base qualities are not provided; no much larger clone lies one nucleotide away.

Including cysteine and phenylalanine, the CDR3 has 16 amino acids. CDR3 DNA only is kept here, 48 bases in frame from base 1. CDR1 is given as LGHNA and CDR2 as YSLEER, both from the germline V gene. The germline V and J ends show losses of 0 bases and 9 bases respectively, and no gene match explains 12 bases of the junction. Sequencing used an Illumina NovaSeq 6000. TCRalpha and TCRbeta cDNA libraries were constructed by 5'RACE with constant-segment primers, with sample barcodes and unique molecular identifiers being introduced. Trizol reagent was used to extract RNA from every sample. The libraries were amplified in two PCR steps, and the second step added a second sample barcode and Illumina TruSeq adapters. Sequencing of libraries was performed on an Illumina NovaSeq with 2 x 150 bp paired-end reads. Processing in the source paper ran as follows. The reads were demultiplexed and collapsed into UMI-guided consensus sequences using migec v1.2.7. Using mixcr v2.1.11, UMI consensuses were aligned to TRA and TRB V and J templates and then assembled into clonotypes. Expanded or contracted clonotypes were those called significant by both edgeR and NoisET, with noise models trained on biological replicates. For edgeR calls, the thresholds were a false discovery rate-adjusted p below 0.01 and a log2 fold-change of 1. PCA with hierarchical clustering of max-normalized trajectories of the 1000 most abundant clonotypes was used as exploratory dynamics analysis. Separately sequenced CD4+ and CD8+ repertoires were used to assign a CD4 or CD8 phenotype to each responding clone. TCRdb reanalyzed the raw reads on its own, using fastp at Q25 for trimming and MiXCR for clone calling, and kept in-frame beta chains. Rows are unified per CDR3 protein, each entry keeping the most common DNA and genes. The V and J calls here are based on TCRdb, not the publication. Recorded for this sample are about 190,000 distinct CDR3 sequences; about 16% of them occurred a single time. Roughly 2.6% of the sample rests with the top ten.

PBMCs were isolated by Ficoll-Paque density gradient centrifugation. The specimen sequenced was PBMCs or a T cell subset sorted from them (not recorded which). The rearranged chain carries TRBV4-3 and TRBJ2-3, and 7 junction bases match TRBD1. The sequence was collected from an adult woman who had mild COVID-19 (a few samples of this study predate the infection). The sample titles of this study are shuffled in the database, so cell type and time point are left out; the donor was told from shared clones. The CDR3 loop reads CASSQDYRGPLDTQYF. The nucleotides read TGCGCCAGCAGCCAAGACTACAGGGGCCCCTTAGACACGCAGTATTTT.